Shown below are 30 T cell receptor beta chains from a single sample sequenced in a study of shared clonotypes between healthy human individuals. Generated by immunoSEQ multiplex PCR, the TCRdb table keeps only in-frame clones and is missing some. The repertoire consists of roughly 1,100,000 clones, with under 80% occurring once and the leading ten covering approximately 1.5%. The sample comprised memory CD4+ T cells sorted from blood. Subset specified: CD45RA-negative fraction. These TCRs come from a man younger than 30 in good health.

The CDR3 sequence is CASTRPENTEAFF. The CDR3 region has the DNA TGTGCCAGTACCCGACCGGAGAACACTGAAGCTTTCTTT. This chain links TRBV19 with TRBJ1-1, with D unclear. V lost 7 bases and J 1 base, leaving 10 bases between the germline ends. Germline-derived CDR1 and CDR2 are LNHDA and SQIVND (reference sequence). The CDR3 runs to 13 residues.

Remarks on this clone: Other DNA sequences within the sample encode an identical CDR3. The chain employs TRBV7-9 and TRBJ2-7; no clear D gene. CDR1 and CDR2 from the germline V gene are SEHNR and FQNEAQ (reference sequence). CDR3 length: 12 amino acids. V lost 2 bases and J 4 bases, leaving 6 bases between the germline ends. The CDR3 coding sequence is TGTGCCAGCAGCTTAACCACTTACGAGCAGTACTTC. It yields the protein CASSLTTYEQYF. The complete variable domain, with remaining parts taken from reference TRBV7-9 and TRBJ2-7, reads DTGVSQNPRHKITKRGQNVTFRCDPISEHNRLYWYRQTLGQGPEFLTYFQNEAQLEKSRLLSDRFSAERPKGSFSTLEIQRTEQGDSAMYLCASSLTTYEQYFGPGTRLTVT.

This chain uses TRBV11-2 with TRBJ1-1; no firm D call. The CDR3 is 13 residues long. The germline V gene has CDR1 SGHAT and CDR2 FQNNGV. V shed 2 bases and J shed 1 base, with 5 bases lying between them. The CDR3 nucleotides read TGTGCCAGCAGCTTAATGGCGAACACTGAAGCTTTCTTT. Amino acid sequence: CASSLMANTEAFF.

With regard to this clone: A far larger clone is only one base removed, so a read error is likely. This same CDR3 is encoded by further DNA sequences in the sample. The chain uses TRBV7-9 and TRBJ1-1; D not certain. CDR3 size: 13 residues. Trimming shortened V by 2 bases and J by 2 bases, and 6 bases separated the two germline ends. CDR1 is SEHNR and CDR2 is FQNEAQ in the germline V gene (reference sequence). CDR3 sequence: CASSLRENTEAFF. The CDR3 nucleotides are TGTGCCAGCAGCTTAAGGGAAAACACTGAAGCTTTCTTT.

The rearrangement uses TRBV27 and TRBJ1-3, with a possible D match to TRBD1 (6 bases). Germline-derived CDR1 and CDR2 are MNHEY and SMNVEV (reference sequence). V lost 5 bases and J lost 4, with 15 bases in between. CDR3 length equals 15 residues. The CDR3 loop reads CASSLDSTKGNTIYF. The CDR3 DNA sequence: TGTGCCAGCAGTCTGGACAGCACAAAGGGAAACACCATATATTTT.

This rearrangement joins TRBV6-6 to TRBJ1-2, with D possibly TRBD1 on 6 matching bases. Germline V lookup: CDR1 MNHNY, CDR2 SVGAGI (reference sequence). The V gene lost 0 bases and the J gene lost 9 bases, with 11 bases spanning the gap. This CDR3 contains 13 residues. The CDR3 is CASSYSEDSRYTF. The CDR3 coding sequence is TGTGCCAGCAGTTACTCCGAGGACAGCCGCTACACCTTC.

The chain combines TRBV4-3 with TRBJ2-7; possible D gene TRBD2, 6 bases. The CDR3 is made up of 16 amino acids. Trimming stripped 0 bases from V and 1 base from J, with 13 bases between. The germline CDR1 and CDR2 sequences are LGHNA and YSLEER. The CDR3 DNA is TGCGCCAGCAGCCAAGATAGCCTAGCGCAATCCTACGAGCAGTACTTC. As protein: CASSQDSLAQSYEQYF.

The chain carries TRBV5-1 and TRBJ2-3; D is perhaps TRBD1 (6 bases). CDR3 length equals 16 residues. Per the germline V gene, CDR1 is SGHRS and CDR2 is YFSETQ. Deletions cut 0 bases from V and 4 bases from J, with 15 bases between. The CDR3 DNA reads as TGCGCCAGCAGCTTGGAAGTGGGGGCCTGGTCAGATACGCAGTATTTT. This sequence encodes CASSLEVGAWSDTQYF.

The chain combines TRBV5-6 with TRBJ2-3; TRBD2 is a possible D gene (5 bases). The CDR3 is made up of 15 amino acids. Germline values: CDR1 SGHDT, CDR2 YYEEEE. V gave up 0 bases and J gave up 6 bases, with 14 bases separating them. The CDR3 reads CASSLDRGRADTQYF. DNA for the CDR3: TGTGCCAGCAGCTTGGATCGAGGGAGAGCGGATACGCAGTATTTT.

This clone was counted once. The chain joins TRBV10-3 to TRBJ2-2; 7 bases fit TRBD2. Looked up from germline, CDR1 is ENHRY and CDR2 is SYGVKD. Trimming removed 10 bases from V and 7 bases from J; junction bases left unmatched: 15. This CDR3 is 15 amino acids long. CDR3 bases: TGTGCCACCGCGAGGGGTACGGGGGGTGACGGGGAGCTGTTTTTT. Its translation: CATARGTGGDGELFF.

This chain uses TRBV25-1 with TRBJ1-1; tentatively, D is TRBD1 (6 bases). Looked up from germline, CDR1 is MGHDK and CDR2 is SYGVNS. Trimming pared 4 bases from V and 6 bases from J, leaving 18 bases between. CDR3 length: 15 amino acids. The CDR3 spells CASSVPGTRGPEAFF. The DNA for the CDR3 is TGTGCCAGCAGTGTGCCAGGGACCAGGGGTCCTGAAGCTTTCTTT.

The V call is TRBV6-1, the J call TRBJ2-2, with 7 bases aligning to TRBD1. This CDR3 is built from 14 residues. Germline V CDR1 and CDR2: MNHNS, SASEGT. V shed 6 bases, J shed 4 bases, and the junction held 5 bases outside the gene matches. The CDR3 loop reads CASSQQGPTGELFF. The CDR3 nucleotides are TGTGCCAGCAGCCAACAGGGGCCCACCGGGGAGCTGTTTTTT.

The chain employs TRBV7-6 and TRBJ2-1; D is possibly TRBD1 (6 bases). The germline V and J ends were trimmed by 1 base and 9 bases, with 10 bases remaining between them. Germline V gene lookup returns CDR1 SGHVS and CDR2 FNYEAQ. The CDR3 covers 13 residues. This chain's CDR3 is CASSLGQDREQFF. In DNA form, the CDR3 reads TGTGCCAGCAGCTTAGGACAGGACCGTGAGCAGTTCTTC.

This clone appeared once. The chain joins TRBV28 to TRBJ2-3, with TRBD2 matching over 11 bases. The V gene end was trimmed by 2 bases and the J gene end by 5 bases; junction bases not matched to a gene: 12. This CDR3 comprises 18 residues. The germline V gene has CDR1 MDHEN and CDR2 SYDVKM. CDR3 protein: CASSLRQGSGGARDTQYF. The CDR3 DNA follows: TGTGCCAGCAGTTTACGTCAGGGTAGCGGGGGGGCCAGAGATACGCAGTATTTT. Looking up the rest from reference TRBV28 and TRBJ2-3 gives the full variable domain: DVKVTQSSRYLVKRTGEKVFLECVQDMDHENMFWYRQDPGLGLRLIYFSYDVKMKEKGDIPEGYSVSREKKERFSLILESASTNQTSMYLCASSLRQGSGGARDTQYFGPGTRLTVL.

This chain's CDR3 is CAWSVRRPAGWTNTEAFF. DNA for the CDR3: TGTGCCTGGAGTGTACGCCGCCCGGCAGGGTGGACGAACACTGAAGCTTTCTTT. The chain couples TRBV30 to TRBJ1-1; tentative D call: TRBD1 (5 bases). Between the trimmed V and J ends, which lost 0 bases and 1 base, there was a span of 21 bases. The length of the CDR3 is 18 residues. Germline-derived CDR1 and CDR2 are GTSNPN and SVGIG (reference sequence).

The chain couples TRBV9 to TRBJ2-3; D assignment may be TRBD1 or TRBD2 (6 bases each). This CDR3 contains 16 residues. The V end lost 3 bases, the J end lost 2 bases, and 16 bases lay between the germline ends. Germline values: CDR1 SGDLS, CDR2 YYNGEE. The CDR3 protein is CASSDPGARVTDTQYF. In DNA, the CDR3 is TGTGCCAGCAGCGACCCGGGGGCGCGGGTCACAGATACGCAGTATTTT.

This rearrangement joins TRBV5-1 to TRBJ2-5; 9 nucleotides align to TRBD2. Germline CDR1 is SGHRS and CDR2 is YFSETQ. This CDR3 spans 16 amino acids. Trimming took 5 bases from V and 4 from J; bases not matched to a gene: 12. The DNA for the CDR3 is TGCGCCAGCAGTAAGGAAGGCGGGAGGGCCGGAGAGACCCAGTACTTC. Translated: CASSKEGGRAGETQYF.

The chain links TRBV5-1 to TRBJ2-3; 11 bases map to TRBD2. V trimming: 6 bases; J trimming: 4 bases; junction bases outside the gene matches: 4. The CDR3 contains 14 residues. Germline CDR1 is SGHRS and CDR2 is YFSETQ. The CDR3 loop is CASNPLAGADTQYF. In DNA, the CDR3 is TGCGCCAGCAATCCACTAGCGGGGGCAGATACGCAGTATTTT.

This rearrangement joins TRBV7-2 to TRBJ2-7; TRBD1 aligns across 8 bases. V was clipped by 2 bases and J by 6 bases; unmatched bases: 6. The CDR3 has 14 amino acids. Germline V gene data show CDR1 as SGHTA and CDR2 as FQGNSA. This CDR3 reads CASSLSKDRAEQYF. The CDR3 DNA reads as TGTGCCAGCAGCTTATCCAAGGACAGGGCCGAGCAGTACTTC.

The J gene is TRBJ2-7, the V gene TRBV28, with 7 positions matching TRBD1. Per germline, CDR1 MDHEN and CDR2 SYDVKM. Germline trimming cut 5 bases from V and 1 base from J; bases unmatched to any gene: 8. CDR3 length: 15 residues. Here the CDR3 reads CASSRGSGQSYEQYF. CDR3 coding DNA: TGTGCCAGCAGTCGCGGGTCGGGACAGTCCTACGAGCAGTACTTC.

The chain recombines TRBV2 with TRBJ1-1; 8 positions match TRBD1. V was pared by 6 bases and J by 0 bases, with 3 bases of the junction left unmatched. Germline CDR1 SNHLY, CDR2 FYNNEI. The CDR3 is 14 residues long. The chain's CDR3 is CASSLDRVNTEAFF. The DNA of the CDR3 is TGTGCCAGCAGCCTGGACAGGGTGAACACTGAAGCTTTCTTT.

This clone was recorded at least ten times. A junction boundary mismatches the germline segment, possibly from a read error. The chain recombines TRBV25-1 with TRBJ2-7, with D perhaps TRBD2 (5 bases). The germline CDR1 and CDR2 sequences are MGHDK and SYGVNS. The CDR3 extends over 11 amino acids. CDR3 sequence (DNA): TGTGCCAGCAGTGAATCGCGGGCCCAGCACTTC. Translating gives CASSESRAQHF.

The chain has TRBV4-1 and TRBJ2-5; D is uncertain. With 3 bases removed from V and 2 bases from J, the gap between germline ends came to 10 bases. The CDR3 covers 14 residues. Germline CDR1 is MGHRA and CDR2 is YSYEKL. CDR3: CASSHVGRQETQYF. Written as DNA, the CDR3 is TGCGCCAGCAGCCACGTCGGAAGGCAAGAGACCCAGTACTTC.

The chain employs TRBV5-1 and TRBJ2-5, with D uncertain. This CDR3 is built from 13 residues. The V end lost 2 bases, the J end lost 1 base, and 6 bases lay between the germline ends. CDR1 and CDR2 (germline): SGHRS, YFSETQ. The CDR3 sequence: CASSFYSQETQYF. The CDR3 bases are TGCGCCAGCAGCTTCTACAGCCAAGAGACCCAGTACTTC.

CDR3 loop: CASSATGKANEKLFF. The CDR3 DNA reads as TGTGCCAGCAGCGCTACAGGGAAGGCTAATGAAAAACTGTTTTTT. This rearrangement joins TRBV5-4 to TRBJ1-4, with D perhaps matching TRBD1 (6 bases). In germline, CDR1 is SGHNT, CDR2 YYREEE (reference sequence). Trimming stripped 4 bases from V and 3 bases from J, with 13 bases between. The CDR3 runs to 15 residues.

The chain couples TRBV15 to TRBJ2-3, with 9 bases that match TRBD2. Per germline, CDR1 LNHNV and CDR2 YYDKDF (reference sequence). This CDR3 spans 16 amino acids. The ends lost 3 bases at V and 0 bases at J; junction bases unmatched: 4. DNA for the CDR3: TGTGCCACCAGCAGCAGCGGGGGGCGGAGCACAGATACGCAGTATTTT. Translation gives CATSSSGGRSTDTQYF.

The genes are TRBV6-1 and TRBJ2-5, with D unclear. With 1 base removed from V and 4 bases from J, the gap between germline ends came to 1 base. This CDR3 comprises 11 residues. In germline, CDR1 is MNHNS, CDR2 SASEGT. CDR3 sequence (DNA): TGTGCCAGCAGTGAAGTAGAGACCCAGTACTTC. This gives the protein CASSEVETQYF.

The genes are TRBV2 and TRBJ2-2; D remains ambiguous. This CDR3 contains 14 residues. The V end lost 3 bases, the J end lost 5 bases, and 10 bases lay between the germline ends. From germline, CDR1 is SNHLY and CDR2 FYNNEI. The CDR3 protein is CASSEQAATGELFF. CDR3 coding DNA: TGTGCCAGCAGTGAGCAGGCGGCTACCGGGGAGCTGTTTTTT.

V and J are TRBV27 and TRBJ2-7, with 8 positions matching TRBD1. This CDR3 region has 15 residues. Germline CDR1 reads MNHEY; CDR2 reads SMNVEV (reference sequence). V lost 4 bases to trimming and J lost 2 bases; unmatched junction nucleotides: 7. The CDR3 region has the DNA TGTGCCAGCAGTTCTGGACAGGGCCTTACCTACGAGCAGTACTTC. Translated: CASSSGQGLTYEQYF.

V usage is TRBV15 and J usage is TRBJ2-5; 9 positions match TRBD1. The CDR3 is 15 residues long. With 0 bases clipped from V and 3 bases from J, the junction kept 2 bases outside the gene matches. Germline values: CDR1 LNHNV, CDR2 YYDKDF (reference sequence). CDR3 sequence reads: CATSRDWDREETQYF. The CDR3, as DNA: TGTGCCACCAGCAGAGATTGGGACAGGGAAGAGACCCAGTACTTC.